A selection of T cell receptor beta chains follows, all from one sample in a study of early T cells in non-severe SARS-CoV-2 infection. TCRdb called the 5' RACE reads again in MiXCR, with one record for every CDR3 protein. Of roughly 110,000 distinct CDR3 sequences in the sample, 11% were seen once. Sequencing was done on a sample of whole blood. The receptor set was obtained from an adult who was a healthcare worker with PCR-confirmed SARS-CoV-2 infection or an uninfected control (not recorded which). Both conserved end residues are part of each CDR3. Clone sizes are given selectively: once, few, many, or a class where the clone is expanded.

clone_size,v_call,j_call,cdr3_aa
many,TRBV6-2/TRBV6-3,TRBJ2-5,CASSPTEEGGTQYF
.,TRBV7-9,TRBJ1-2,CASTDTSGYTF
.,TRBV7-9,TRBJ2-7,CASSPPSRGEPYF
.,TRBV10-3,TRBJ1-3,CAGGGGALSGNTIYF
.,TRBV19,TRBJ2-1,CASSRGREGSNEQFF
many,TRBV5-3,TRBJ2-5,CARSLASGSETQYF
many,TRBV20-1,TRBJ1-1,CSAPQRTTEAFF
many,TRBV20-1,TRBJ2-1,CSARTPSGSLYEQFF
.,TRBV7-6,TRBJ2-3,CASSSGGDTQYF
many,TRBV12-3/TRBV12-4,TRBJ2-1,CASSLEVAGVYNEQFF
many,TRBV6-2/TRBV6-3,TRBJ2-1,CASSLVGTIHPYNEQFF